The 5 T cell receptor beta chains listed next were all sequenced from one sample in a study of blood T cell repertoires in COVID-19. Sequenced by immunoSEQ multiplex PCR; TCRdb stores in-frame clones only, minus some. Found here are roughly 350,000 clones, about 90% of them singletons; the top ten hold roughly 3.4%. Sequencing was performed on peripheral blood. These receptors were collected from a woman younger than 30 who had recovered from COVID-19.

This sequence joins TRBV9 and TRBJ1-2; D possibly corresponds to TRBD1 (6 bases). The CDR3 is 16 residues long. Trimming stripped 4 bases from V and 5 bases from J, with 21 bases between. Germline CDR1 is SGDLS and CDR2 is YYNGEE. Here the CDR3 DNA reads TGTGCCAGCAGCCCACAAGACAGGAGAAGACAGTATGGCTACACCTTC. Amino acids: CASSPQDRRRQYGYTF.

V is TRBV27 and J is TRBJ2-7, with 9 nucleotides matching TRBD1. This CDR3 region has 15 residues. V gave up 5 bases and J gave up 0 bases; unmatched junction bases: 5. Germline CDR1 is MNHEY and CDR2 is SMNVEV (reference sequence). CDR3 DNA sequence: TGTGCCAGCAGTGGCCCGGGACAGGGCTCCTACGAGCAGTACGTC. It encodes CASSGPGQGSYEQYV.

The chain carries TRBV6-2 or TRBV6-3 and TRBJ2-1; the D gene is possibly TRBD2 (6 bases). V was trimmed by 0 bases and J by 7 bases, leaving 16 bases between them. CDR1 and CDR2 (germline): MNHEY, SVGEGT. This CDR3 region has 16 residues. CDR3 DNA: TGTGCCAGCAGTTACTCACGACTAGGTTGGGGGAATGAGCAGTTCTTC. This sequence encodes CASSYSRLGWGNEQFF.

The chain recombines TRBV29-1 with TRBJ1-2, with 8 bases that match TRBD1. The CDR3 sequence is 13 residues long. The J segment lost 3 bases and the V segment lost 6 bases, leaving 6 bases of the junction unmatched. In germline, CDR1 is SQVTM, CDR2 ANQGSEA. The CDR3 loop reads CSVAGQGHYGYTF. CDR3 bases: TGCAGCGTAGCAGGACAGGGCCACTATGGCTACACCTTC. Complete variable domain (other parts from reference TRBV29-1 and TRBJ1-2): SAVISQKPSRDICQRGTSLTIQCQVDSQVTMMFWYRQQPGQSLTLIATANQGSEATYESGFVIDKFPISRPNLTFSTLTVSNMSPEDSSIYLCSVAGQGHYGYTFGSGTRLTVV.

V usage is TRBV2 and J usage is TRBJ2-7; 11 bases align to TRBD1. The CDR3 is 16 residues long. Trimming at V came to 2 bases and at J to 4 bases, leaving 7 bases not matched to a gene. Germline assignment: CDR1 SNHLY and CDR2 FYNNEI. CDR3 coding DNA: TGTGCCAGCAGTGAATTCCGGGACAGGGGGTTATACGAGCAGTACGTC. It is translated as CASSEFRDRGLYEQYV.